These 9 T cell receptor beta chains were all obtained from the same sample, sequenced in a study of Ad26.COV2.S vaccination and SARS-CoV-2 variants (dated by TCRdb to the early 2020s). Sample treatment or condition, as interpreted from the label and publication: about 20 received Ad26.COV2.S at low or high dose, single or two shots; about 5 received placebo; per-sample allocation not given. For vaccine and placebo recipients, repertoires were sequenced using samples collected on day 63 after the first injection. The library came from the immunoSEQ multiplex PCR assay. Entries here come from immuneACCESS through TCRdb and include only in-frame sequences with V and J called. Some clones fail to appear in such tables; in the studies checked, an unresolved V gene covers under half of the shortfall, and the cause of the remainder is unknown. Within this sample are about 480,000 clones, with around nine tenths of them counted one time only. Together, the top ten hold 13% of the sample.

Specimen: peripheral blood, collected in a trial of Ad26.COV2.S vaccine versus placebo. The receptors come from a person between 18 and 65 years old who received the Ad26.COV2.S COVID-19 vaccine or a placebo.

The gene calls are TRBV7-8 and TRBJ2-3; D is unclear. Germline values: CDR1 SGHVS, CDR2 FQNEAQ. Trimming removed 1 base at V and 3 bases at J, with 11 bases between. The CDR3 has 15 amino acids. CDR3 coding DNA: TGTGCCAGCAGCTTAGACGTGGGTGGGACAGATACGCAGTATTTT. Translating it yields CASSLDVGGTDTQYF.

The chain joins TRBV28 to TRBJ2-7; 9 nucleotides agree with TRBD1. J was trimmed by 2 bases and V by 5 bases; bases with no gene match: 4. This CDR3 region has 14 residues. Looked up from germline, CDR1 is MDHEN and CDR2 is SYDVKM. The CDR3 DNA reads TGTGCCAGCAGTCATACAGGGGGCCCCTACGAGCAGTACTTC. This translates into CASSHTGGPYEQYF.

V usage is TRBV11-2 and J usage is TRBJ2-1, with D unresolved. CDR1 SGHAT and CDR2 FQNNGV come from the germline V gene. V was cut by 3 bases and J by 9 bases, with 15 bases left in between. The CDR3 totals 14 residues. CDR3 region: CASSLSSAPIEQFF. CDR3 nucleotides: TGTGCCAGCAGCTTGTCCTCGGCTCCCATTGAGCAGTTCTTC.

As regards this clone: This likely comes from a read error, as the CDR3 has no conserved phenylalanine or tryptophan at its end. The DNA is omitted, as the CDR3 cannot be located on it reliably, and the CDR3 follows TCRdb's listing. The gene calls are TRBV28 and TRBJ2-7; the table's D gene call, TRBD1, was not cross checked with the DNA. Germline V gene data show CDR1 as MDHEN and CDR2 as SYDVKM. The CDR3 totals 12 residues, both ends included. CDR3 region: CASSSQQGPIVL.

The table lists this clone with a few counts. The genes are TRBV15 and TRBJ2-7; the D gene is possibly TRBD1 (6 bases). V lost 8 bases to trimming and J lost 3 bases, with 14 bases between them. This CDR3 is built from 13 residues. The germline gives CDR1 LNHNV, CDR2 YYDKDF (reference sequence). The chain's CDR3 is CATGRDKVYEQYF. In DNA form, the CDR3 reads TGTGCCACCGGCCGGGACAAAGTCTACGAGCAGTACTTC.

V is TRBV30 and J is TRBJ2-7; D is possibly TRBD1 or TRBD2 (5 bases each). There are 15 residues in the CDR3. Trimming took 7 bases from V and 0 from J, leaving 19 bases between them. Germline V lookup: CDR1 GTSNPN, CDR2 SVGIG (reference sequence). The CDR3 reads CAYGTGGTTSYEQYF. CDR3 sequence (DNA): TGTGCCTACGGGACCGGCGGAACGACCTCCTACGAGCAGTACTTC. Full variable domain (outside the CDR3, taken from reference TRBV30 and TRBJ2-7): SQTIHQWPATLVQPVGSPLSLECTVEGTSNPNLYWYRQAAGRGLQLLFYSVGIGQISSEVPQNLSASRPQDRQFILSSKKLLLSDSGFYLCAYGTGGTTSYEQYFGPGTRLTVT.

This clone was recorded once. The CDR3 reads CASSAKRQGSPLHF. The DNA of the CDR3 is TGTGCCAGCAGCGCGAAAAGACAGGGTTCACCCCTCCACTTT. The chain recombines TRBV9 with TRBJ1-6; 7 bases map to TRBD1. Germline CDR1 SGDLS, CDR2 YYNGEE. V was clipped by 3 bases and J by 9 bases; unmatched bases: 6. The CDR3 is made up of 14 amino acids.

This clone was seen only a few times. The chain uses TRBV5-6 and TRBJ2-7; 9 bases are a match to TRBD1. Trimming cost V 4 bases and J 4 bases; bases outside gene matches: 9. Per the germline V gene, CDR1 is SGHDT and CDR2 is YYEEEE. The CDR3 loop spans 15 amino acids. CDR3 protein: CASSLGTGRYYEQYF. CDR3 coding DNA: TGTGCCAGCAGCCTTGGGACAGGGAGGTATTACGAGCAGTACTTC.

The V call is TRBV5-1, the J call TRBJ2-7; 9 bases match TRBD2. The V segment lost 4 bases and the J segment 6 bases; nucleotides outside the gene matches: 17. CDR1 SGHRS and CDR2 YFSETQ come from the germline V gene. This CDR3 has 17 amino acids. CDR3 coding DNA: TGCGCCAGCAGCCCCCGGGGTAGCGGGAGCTCCCCACGCGAGCAGTACTTC. It codes for CASSPRGSGSSPREQYF.